The 16 T cell receptor beta chains presented below share a single source sample, sequenced in a study of control samples from healthy donors and cancer patients. Generated by immunoSEQ multiplex PCR, the TCRdb table keeps only in-frame clones and is missing some. The sample includes about 12,000 clones, over 75% of them seen just once. Source material: formalin-fixed, paraffin-embedded tissue. The receptors here all came from a male donor with melanoma.

The chain combines TRBV19 with TRBJ2-7; D remains ambiguous. From germline, CDR1 is LNHDA and CDR2 SQIVND (reference sequence). The ends were cut back, 10 bases at V and 6 bases at J, with 10 bases in the middle. The CDR3 extends over 10 amino acids. The CDR3 DNA follows: TGTGCCACCGAAACCCGCGAGCAGTACTTC. Encoded protein: CATETREQYF.

This clone showed up just once. The V and J genes are TRBV7-2 and TRBJ2-1; D ambiguous. The length of the CDR3 is 14 residues. V was shortened by 8 bases and J by 2 bases, with 13 bases between the two germline ends. The germline V gene has CDR1 SGHTA and CDR2 FQGNSA. In DNA form, the CDR3 reads TGTGCCAGCCGCGAGTCTATCACCTACAATGAGCAGTTCTTC. Protein: CASRESITYNEQFF. Variable domain in full (rest from reference TRBV7-2 and TRBJ2-1): GAGVSQSPSNKVTEKGKDVELRCDPISGHTALYWYRQSLGQGLEFLIYFQGNSAPDKSGLPSDRFSAERTGGSVSTLTIQRTQQEDSAVYLCASRESITYNEQFFGPGTRLTVL.

This clone is judged medium-sized. The V and J genes are TRBV28 and TRBJ1-1; D is unclear. V dropped 5 bases and J dropped 2 bases, with 15 bases sitting between them. Germline V gene lookup returns CDR1 MDHEN and CDR2 SYDVKM. The length of the CDR3 is 15 residues. The CDR3 reads CASSTLGFTNTEAFF. For the CDR3, the DNA is TGTGCCAGCAGTACTCTGGGGTTTACAAACACTGAAGCTTTCTTT.

The rearrangement joins TRBV4-1 to TRBJ2-1, with D maybe TRBD2 (6 bases). The ends were cut back, 1 base at V and 3 bases at J, with 10 bases in the middle. Germline V lookup: CDR1 MGHRA, CDR2 YSYEKL. This CDR3 has 15 amino acids. DNA for the CDR3: TGCGCCAGCAGCCAAGTGGACGGGAGCTACAATGAGCAGTTCTTC. Translation: CASSQVDGSYNEQFF.

V and J are TRBV18 and TRBJ1-3; 12 bases are shared with TRBD1. The germline gives CDR1 KGHSH, CDR2 LQKENI. The CDR3 contains 19 residues. Germline trimming cut 5 bases from V and 1 base from J; bases unmatched to any gene: 12. CDR3 sequence reads: CASSSATGQGALSGNTIYF. The DNA of the CDR3 is TGTGCCAGCTCATCGGCTACGGGACAGGGGGCTTTGTCTGGAAACACCATATATTTT.

The rearrangement links TRBV7-3 to TRBJ2-1, with TRBD2 matching over 8 bases. There are 16 residues in the CDR3. Germline V lookup: CDR1 SGHTA, CDR2 FQGTGA. V dropped 5 bases and J dropped 0; count of bases not matched to a gene: 6. The CDR3 DNA reads as TGTGCCAGCAGCCCATTAGCGGGAAGCTCCTACAATGAGCAGTTCTTC. This codes for CASSPLAGSSYNEQFF.

This chain links TRBV7-9 with TRBJ2-7; the D is unclear. The CDR3 runs to 13 residues. Germline CDR1 reads SEHNR; CDR2 reads FQNEAQ (reference sequence). V was clipped by 1 base and J by 6 bases, with 10 bases between them. The CDR3 sequence: CASSLDTQVEQYV. DNA of the CDR3: TGTGCCAGCAGCTTAGATACTCAGGTCGAGCAGTACGTC.

With regard to this clone: Additional DNA sequences in this sample encode the identical CDR3. The rearrangement joins TRBV7-2 to TRBJ1-1; D gene ambiguous. Germline assignment: CDR1 SGHTA and CDR2 FQGNSA. Trimming pared 2 bases from V and 11 bases from J, leaving 15 bases between. The CDR3 is made up of 13 amino acids. In DNA, the CDR3 is TGTGCCAGCAGCTTAATGTCGGCTTTAGAGGCTTTCTTT. Translating gives CASSLMSALEAFF.

This clone has just one count. The V gene is TRBV9, the J gene TRBJ2-1; TRBD2 matches 10 bases. V was pared by 0 bases and J by 2 bases, with 8 bases of the junction left unmatched. This CDR3 is built from 18 residues. The germline V gene encodes CDR1 SGDLS and CDR2 YYNGEE. Here the CDR3 DNA reads TGTGCCAGCAGCGTAGGGGCTAGCGGGAGTGGTACCTACAATGAGCAGTTCTTC. Translating it yields CASSVGASGSGTYNEQFF.

This clone was seen just once. The rearrangement uses TRBV6-5 and TRBJ1-1; 7 nucleotides agree with TRBD1. The germline V gene has CDR1 MNHEY and CDR2 SVGAGI. V was clipped by 5 bases and J by 1 base; unmatched bases: 4. This CDR3 region has 14 residues. This chain's CDR3 is CASSRQGTNTEAFF. CDR3 bases: TGTGCCAGCAGTCGACAGGGAACGAACACTGAAGCTTTCTTT.

In this sample, this clone turned up once. V is TRBV7-2 and J is TRBJ2-2; D could derive from TRBD1 or TRBD2 (5 bases each). V was cut by 4 bases and J by 3 bases, with 9 bases left in between. Germline V gene data show CDR1 as SGHTA and CDR2 as FQGNSA. The length of the CDR3 is 14 residues. The CDR3 bases are TGTGCCAGCAGCTCAAGAGGGGACACCGGGGAGCTGTTTTTT. Translation: CASSSRGDTGELFF.

V gene TRBV27 combines with J gene TRBJ1-6; TRBD1 might be the D (5 bases). V lost 2 bases and J 4 bases, leaving 12 bases between the germline ends. The germline V gene encodes CDR1 MNHEY and CDR2 SMNVEV (reference sequence). The CDR3 has 16 residues. In DNA form, the CDR3 reads TGTGCCAGCAGTTTAGTCGGGGGGAGATATAATTCACCCCTCCACTTT. Translation gives CASSLVGGRYNSPLHF.

The J gene is TRBJ2-1, the V gene TRBV18; D perhaps matches TRBD2 (5 bases). Germline CDR1 is KGHSH and CDR2 is LQKENI. V was pared by 1 base and J by 0 bases, with 13 bases between. The CDR3 loop spans 17 amino acids. The CDR3 DNA reads as TGTGCCAGCTCACCACTTATTGCGGGCAGCTCCTACAATGAGCAGTTCTTC. Its protein product is CASSPLIAGSSYNEQFF.

The chain recombines TRBV5-4 with TRBJ2-6, with TRBD1 matching over 7 bases. Germline CDR1 reads SGHNT; CDR2 reads YYREEE (reference sequence). J lost 1 base, V lost 3 bases, and 10 bases had no gene match. The CDR3 sequence is 18 residues long. CDR3 loop: CASSSPRQGLSGANVLTF. The CDR3 coding sequence is TGTGCCAGCAGCTCCCCGAGACAGGGATTGTCTGGGGCCAACGTCCTGACTTTC. Full variable domain (outside the CDR3, taken from reference TRBV5-4 and TRBJ2-6): ETGVTQSPTHLIKTRGQQVTLRCSSQSGHNTVSWYQQALGQGPQFIFQYYREEENGRGNFPPRFSGLQFPNYSSELNVNALELDDSALYLCASSSPRQGLSGANVLTFGAGSRLTVL.

This chain connects TRBV5-1 to TRBJ2-1; tentatively, D is TRBD1 (6 bases). Per the germline V gene, CDR1 is SGHRS and CDR2 is YFSETQ. This CDR3 spans 14 amino acids. Deletions cut 0 bases from V and 4 bases from J, with 8 bases between. The CDR3 DNA reads as TGCGCCAGCAGCTTGGACAGGGAGTACAATGAGCAGTTCTTC. Translation gives CASSLDREYNEQFF.

The chain is built from TRBV27 and TRBJ2-7; no firm D call. This CDR3 contains 14 residues. Germline assignment: CDR1 MNHEY and CDR2 SMNVEV (reference sequence). Trimming removed 2 bases from V and 3 bases from J, with 11 bases in between. In nucleotides, the CDR3 is TGTGCCAGCAGTTTAAAGGGTTTAGGCTACGAGCAGTACTTC. Amino acids: CASSLKGLGYEQYF.